This T cell receptor beta chain is drawn from a study of blood T cell repertoires in COVID-19. Whole-study context: Sites in the United States, Italy and Spain provided acute and convalescent COVID-19 samples. PBMCs, B-cell-depleted T cells, or T cells provided the cDNA or gDNA that made up the material.

This clone is a singleton in its sample. Original handling: Scientists estimated how many nucleated cells there were by amplifying reference gene primers. Sequencing used immunoSEQ multiplex PCR; TCRdb keeps in-frame clones, though not all of them. The V and J calls and clone size come from that table; D and trimming were worked out from the DNA. The sample has roughly 150,000 clones; 80% are singletons. Losses at the gene ends were 4 bases for V and 5 bases for J; bases not matched to a gene: 11. The CDR3 has 17 amino acids. Germline V gene lookup returns CDR1 LGHNA and CDR2 YSLEER. This TCR was recovered from a woman aged 45 to 65 with acute or convalescent COVID-19. The rearrangement links TRBV4-3 to TRBJ1-2; TRBD1 agrees at 12 bases. Sequencing was performed on peripheral blood. The CDR3 region has the DNA TGCGCCAGCAGCCTATCGGGACAGGGGGCTTTAACGTATGGCTACACCTTC. It translates to CASSLSGQGALTYGYTF.